This is a list of T cell receptor beta chains from one sample in a study of OX40 agonist ivuxolimab in advanced cancers. Sequencing was performed with immunoSEQ multiplex PCR; in TCRdb, only in-frame clones are kept and a portion is missing. Seen here are tens of thousands of clones, 91% observed once, and the top ten hold approximately 4.2%. The sample here was CD4+ or CD8+ T cells sorted from blood, taken in a trial of the OX40 agonist ivuxolimab. The receptors originated from an adult with an advanced solid tumor such as melanoma, head and neck, liver or kidney cancer. Both conserved end residues are part of each CDR3. The D gene is left open where the match is weak. Some rows mark clone size as missing; the rest say once, few, many or name a class of expanded clone.

j_gene | abundance | d_gene | v_gene | CDR3nt | CDR3aa
TRBJ2-1 | . | TRBD1 | TRBV10-3 | TGTGCCATCAGTGAGGGGACAGCTTACAATGAGCAGTTCTTC | CAISEGTAYNEQFF
TRBJ2-7 | once | . | TRBV4-1 | TGCGCCAGCAGCCAAGTGACTAACTCTTACGAGCAGTACTTC | CASSQVTNSYEQYF
TRBJ2-3 | . | . | TRBV10-2 | TGCGCCAGCAGTGGGGGAACGGGAGTCACAGATACGCAGTATTTT | CASSGGTGVTDTQYF
TRBJ2-7 | . | . | TRBV5-1 | TGCGCCAGCAGCCCCCGGGACTCCAACACCTACGAGCAGTACTTC | CASSPRDSNTYEQYF
TRBJ2-7 | . | . | TRBV4-1 | TGCGCCAGCAGCCAAGGTCTCACTGACATAGGGGAGCAGTACTTC | CASSQGLTDIGEQYF
TRBJ2-1 | . | . | TRBV7-9 | TGTGCCAGCAGCTTAGGCTCCGGCGGCAATGAGCAGTTCTTC | CASSLGSGGNEQFF
TRBJ1-5 | few | . | TRBV4-2 | TGTGCCAGCAGCCACGTCGGCCTCAATCAGCCCCAGCATTTT | CASSHVGLNQPQHF
TRBJ2-3 | . | TRBD2 | TRBV28 | TGTGCCAGCAGTTTCCCACAAACTAGCGGGAGGGACCAGATCACAGATACGCAGTATTTT | CASSFPQTSGRDQITDTQYF
TRBJ2-1 | . | TRBD2 | TRBV5-6 | TGTGCCAGCAGCAGATTAGCGGGAGGCTATGAGCAGTTCTTC | CASSRLAGGYEQFF
TRBJ2-3 | . | . | TRBV9 | TGTGCCAGCAGCGTCTTGGTGGACCTCCGCACAGATACGCAGTATTTT | CASSVLVDLRTDTQYF
TRBJ2-3 | . | . | TRBV19 | TGTGCCAGTAGTATGGTGGGCACAGATACGCAGTATTTT | CASSMVGTDTQYF
TRBJ1-2 | . | . | TRBV14 | TGTGCCAGCAGCCAAGCTCGGACGTACTTCACCTTC | CASSQARTYFTF
TRBJ2-5 | once | . | TRBV9 | TGTGCCAGCAGCGTTCACCCCTTGAGGTTAGCGGGACAGGAGACCCAGTACTTC | CASSVHPLRLAGQETQYF